This TCR beta chain stems from a study of metastatic and nonmetastatic thyroid tumors. Between the trimmed V and J ends, which lost 5 bases and 3 bases, there was a span of 16 bases. Germline CDR1 is DFQATT and CDR2 is SNEGSKA (reference sequence). The CDR3 loop spans 14 amino acids. Nobody among the patients had been given any treatment before thyroid surgery. As handled by the study authors: Clinicopathological groups of papillary thyroid cancer showed CDR3 differences that were used to build a distant-metastasis classifier. TCRdb re-called the PCR reads with MiXCR. The V and J calls here are based on TCRdb, not the publication. The table shows 6,000 to 7,500 clones, with 25% to 30% occurring only once. This clone was recorded a few times. Its antigen is not known. Study conclusions and caveats: Within blood and tumor, benign nodules reportedly had significantly lower TCR beta diversity than malignant thyroid tumors did.

The sample taken for sequencing was adjacent normal tissue. The origin of this receptor is a female donor with papillary thyroid cancer or a benign thyroid nodule (not recorded which). Some clones in this sample may be carry-over from other donors' samples. The V and J genes are TRBV20-1 and TRBJ1-1, with TRBD1 as a possible D gene (6 bases). The CDR3 DNA is TGCAGTGCTGAATCGCAGGACAGACACACTGAAGCTTTCTTT. This gives the protein CSAESQDRHTEAFF.